The T cell receptor beta chain under discussion was sequenced for a study of T cell responses to AZD1222 COVID-19 vaccine. General study results and limits: Variant regions that are unmutated are reportedly the target of nearly half of spike-specific TCRs.

In regard to this clone: Its antigen is unknown.

Method: immunoSEQ multiplex PCR; TCRdb's copy keeps in-frame clones and lacks some. The data contain roughly 70,000 clones, 70% to 80% of them singletons. The sequence was collected from an adult in good health. This specimen consisted of peripheral blood, obtained on day 0 of MenACWY control vaccination.

CDR3 sequence: CASSVTGQNTEAFF. The CDR3 DNA is TGTGCCAGCAGCGTAACCGGCCAGAACACTGAAGCTTTCTTT. The V and J genes are TRBV9 and TRBJ1-1, with D unclear. The CDR3 spans 14 residues. Germline values: CDR1 SGDLS, CDR2 YYNGEE. The germline V and J ends were trimmed by 1 base and 1 base, with 8 bases remaining between them. Full variable domain (rest looked up from reference TRBV9 and TRBJ1-1): DSGVTQTPKHLITATGQRVTLRCSPRSGDLSVYWYQQSLDQGLQFLIQYYNGEERAKGNILERFSAQQFPDLHSELNLSSLELGDSALYFCASSVTGQNTEAFFGQGTRLTVV.